This T cell receptor beta chain was recovered during a study of blood T cell repertoires in COVID-19. Study-wide context: From the United States, Italy and Spain came samples of acute and convalescent COVID-19. T cells, B-cell-depleted T cells, or PBMCs supplied cDNA or gDNA.

This CDR3 has 16 amino acids. The germline V gene encodes CDR1 GTSNPN and CDR2 SVGIG (reference sequence). The V and J ends lost 4 bases and 0 bases, in that order; junction bases with no gene match: 9. Participants were aged about 18 to 100 years from about two dozen US areas. Under the authors' procedure: Quantification of nucleated cells was approximated via reference gene primer amplification. Assay used: immunoSEQ multiplex PCR; TCRdb lists only in-frame clones, some missing. V and J calls and clone size follow that table, whereas D and trimming were derived from the DNA. The table lists 400,000 or so clones, roughly 88% of them singletons.

Sequencing was performed on PBMCs or T cells enriched from blood (not recorded which). This clonotype originated in a man younger than 35 who had recovered from COVID-19. The chain recombines TRBV30 with TRBJ2-3, with 8 bases lining up with TRBD2. The CDR3 sequence is CAWTPGLGSSTDTQYF. The CDR3 bases are TGTGCCTGGACCCCGGGACTAGGCTCGAGCACAGATACGCAGTATTTT.